The 3 T cell receptor beta chains below all came from one sample that was sequenced in a study of shared clonotypes between healthy human individuals. Repertoires were generated with immunoSEQ multiplex PCR, while TCRdb's copy carries only in-frame clones and drops some. The sample includes 2 million to 2.5 million clones, over 85% of them seen just once. Material: naive CD4+ T cells from PBMCs. Subset described: CD45RA+ positively selected. The receptors shown here come from a man between 18 and 35 years old in good health. Some clones in this sample may be carry-over from other donors' samples.

The chain carries TRBV27 and TRBJ2-5; D may be TRBD1 (5 bases). V lost 9 bases and J 1 base, leaving 18 bases between the germline ends. The germline V gene encodes CDR1 MNHEY and CDR2 SMNVEV (reference sequence). The CDR3 is 15 amino acids. The CDR3 spells CARNPGISLQETQYF. The CDR3, as DNA: TGTGCCAGAAACCCAGGGATCTCCCTCCAAGAGACCCAGTACTTC.

For this clone: Distinct nucleotide sequences in the sample also encode this CDR3. The chain is built from TRBV9 and TRBJ2-7; 8 bases map to TRBD1. CDR1 and CDR2 (germline): SGDLS, YYNGEE. J gave up 2 bases and V 0 bases, and 1 base lay outside the gene matches. The CDR3 spans 14 residues. Here the CDR3 reads CASSVGDRPYEQYF. CDR3 DNA sequence: TGTGCCAGCAGCGTAGGGGACAGGCCCTACGAGCAGTACTTC.

The V and J genes are TRBV7-9 and TRBJ2-7; D gene unclear. V was clipped by 2 bases and J by 1 base, with 9 bases between them. The CDR3 is 14 residues long. Germline V gene data show CDR1 as SEHNR and CDR2 as FQNEAQ (reference sequence). The chain's CDR3 is CASSLMAGSYEQYF. The CDR3, as DNA: TGTGCCAGCAGCTTAATGGCCGGATCCTACGAGCAGTACTTC.